The next 20 T cell receptor beta chains were all read from a single sample in a study of blood T cell repertoires in COVID-19. Using immunoSEQ multiplex PCR, the repertoire was profiled, and TCRdb retains in-frame clones only, with some absent. The table records 250,000 to 350,000 clones, 65% to 85% of them present only once. The sample consisted of peripheral blood. These receptors originate from a human donor with COVID-19, enrolled during active disease. The donor label of this sample is uncertain.

This sequence joins TRBV9 and TRBJ1-2, with D perhaps TRBD1 (5 bases). The V and J ends lost 1 base and 1 base respectively, with 14 bases between them. From germline, CDR1 is SGDLS and CDR2 YYNGEE. The length of the CDR3 is 16 residues. As DNA, the CDR3 is TGTGCCAGCAGCGTATACGCAGGGCCCTTTAACTATGGCTACACCTTC. This gives the protein CASSVYAGPFNYGYTF. Full variable domain (outside the CDR3, taken from reference TRBV9 and TRBJ1-2): DSGVTQTPKHLITATGQRVTLRCSPRSGDLSVYWYQQSLDQGLQFLIQYYNGEERAKGNILERFSAQQFPDLHSELNLSSLELGDSALYFCASSVYAGPFNYGYTFGSGTRLTVV.

This clone has a count of ten or more. V gene TRBV2 combines with J gene TRBJ1-6, with D unclear. CDR1 is SNHLY and CDR2 is FYNNEI in the germline V gene. This CDR3 has 15 amino acids. With 3 bases removed from V and 4 bases from J, the gap between germline ends came to 10 bases. The CDR3 DNA is TGTGCCAGCAGTGACGACGGAGGATATAATTCACCCCTCCACTTT. Amino acid sequence: CASSDDGGYNSPLHF.

The gene calls are TRBV9 and TRBJ1-1; 7 nucleotides agree with TRBD1. In germline, CDR1 is SGDLS, CDR2 YYNGEE. This CDR3 spans 14 amino acids. V was clipped by 4 bases and J by 4 bases; unmatched bases: 7. The CDR3 sequence is CASSTQGIVTEAFF. In DNA form, the CDR3 reads TGTGCCAGCAGCACACAGGGGATCGTCACTGAAGCTTTCTTT.

The chain combines TRBV20-1 with TRBJ2-1; TRBD2 aligns across 7 bases. The CDR3 length is 14 residues. V shed 3 bases and J 8 bases; nucleotides not matched to a gene: 10. Germline loops: CDR1 DFQATT, CDR2 SNEGSKA (reference sequence). CDR3 DNA: TGCAGTGCTAGTATGGCTAGCGGTACCGATGAGCAGTTCTTC. Residues: CSASMASGTDEQFF.

This rearrangement joins TRBV28 to TRBJ1-1; 8 nucleotides agree with TRBD1. In germline, CDR1 is MDHEN, CDR2 SYDVKM. Trimming took 5 bases from V and 2 from J; bases not matched to a gene: 7. The CDR3 loop spans 15 amino acids. DNA of the CDR3: TGTGCCAGCAGTCCCACAGGGGGGATAAACACTGAAGCTTTCTTT. Its translation: CASSPTGGINTEAFF.

Remarks on this clone: Germline is not matched at one junction end, which may reflect a read error. The chain recombines TRBV7-7 with TRBJ2-1; the match to TRBD2 covers 13 bases. CDR1 and CDR2 (germline): SSHAT, FNYEAQ (reference sequence). The CDR3 is 15 amino acids. The CDR3 here is CASSRLAGGRYEQFF. CDR3 nucleotide sequence: TGTGCTAGCAGCCGACTAGCGGGAGGTCGGTATGAGCAGTTCTTC.

The chain employs TRBV23-1 and TRBJ1-5; 8 bases are shared with TRBD1. TRBV23-1 is an open reading frame, and its role is uncertain. There are 18 residues in the CDR3. V shed 1 base and J 2 bases; nucleotides not matched to a gene: 10. This chain's CDR3 is CASSQYQDRDSGNQPQHF. In nucleotides, the CDR3 is TGCGCCAGCAGTCAATACCAGGACAGGGACAGTGGCAATCAGCCCCAGCATTTT.

The chain combines TRBV6-5 with TRBJ1-2, with TRBD1 identical over 12 bases. This CDR3 has 12 residues. V gave up 7 bases and J gave up 8 bases; unmatched junction bases: 2. Germline-derived CDR1 and CDR2 are MNHEY and SVGAGI. The chain's CDR3 is CASTGTGGGYTF. The CDR3 region has the DNA TGTGCCAGCACCGGGACAGGGGGCGGCTACACCTTC.

The chain employs TRBV6-5 and TRBJ1-5; D is unresolved. Trimming removed 0 bases from V and 0 bases from J, with 9 bases in between. Per the germline V gene, CDR1 is MNHEY and CDR2 is SVGAGI. CDR3 size: 16 residues. This CDR3 is CASSYSSVNSNQPQHF. The CDR3, as DNA: TGTGCCAGCAGTTACTCGTCCGTAAATAGCAATCAGCCCCAGCATTTT.

This sequence joins TRBV10-2 and TRBJ2-3; TRBD1 matches at 8 bases. This CDR3 comprises 16 residues. V shed 10 bases, J shed 2 bases, and the junction held 14 bases outside the gene matches. Germline CDR1 and CDR2: WSHSY and SAAADI. CDR3 amino acids: CATRWGGQGFTDTQYF. Here the CDR3 DNA reads TGCGCCACCCGGTGGGGAGGACAGGGTTTCACAGATACGCAGTATTTT.

The chain combines TRBV18 with TRBJ2-1, with 10 bases aligning to TRBD2. CDR1 is KGHSH and CDR2 is LQKENI in the germline V gene. The CDR3 loop spans 14 amino acids. V lost 5 bases to trimming and J lost 14 bases; unmatched junction nucleotides: 12. The CDR3, as DNA: TGTGCCAGCTCAGCAATCGGACTAGCGGAAGGGGAGTTCTTC. Amino acid sequence: CASSAIGLAEGEFF.

The chain employs TRBV11-2 and TRBJ2-1; the D gene is possibly TRBD1 (5 bases). The germline CDR1 and CDR2 sequences are SGHAT and FQNNGV. The ends were cut back, 6 bases at V and 9 bases at J, with 18 bases in the middle. The CDR3 extends over 14 amino acids. The CDR3, as DNA: TGTGCCAGCAGGGTAGGGGCGGTGTCGGGTGAGCAGTTCTTC. Residues: CASRVGAVSGEQFF.

In this sample, this clone turned up a few times. This specimen includes other DNA sequences encoding the same CDR3. The CDR3 bases are TGCGCCAGCAGCTTGGCAGCGGGATCTGCCGGGGAGCTGTTTTTT. Amino acid sequence: CASSLAAGSAGELFF. V and J are TRBV5-1 and TRBJ2-2, with TRBD2 matching over 7 bases. J was trimmed by 6 bases and V by 0 bases; bases with no gene match: 5. Germline loops: CDR1 SGHRS, CDR2 YFSETQ. The CDR3 runs 15 residues.

The chain is built from TRBV29-1 and TRBJ2-2; 8 bases line up with TRBD1. The CDR3 sequence is 13 residues long. CDR1 and CDR2 (germline): SQVTM, ANQGSEA. The V segment lost 6 bases and the J segment 4 bases; nucleotides outside the gene matches: 4. The CDR3 bases are TGCAGCGTACGGACAGGGTCCACCGGGGAGCTGTTTTTT. This codes for CSVRTGSTGELFF.

CDR3 sequence reads: CASSPTGIGGNQPQHF. The CDR3 nucleotides read TGTGCCAGCAGTCCAACAGGGATTGGGGGCAATCAGCCCCAGCATTTT. This chain joins TRBV27 and TRBJ1-5; D perhaps matches TRBD1 (6 bases). The germline V gene encodes CDR1 MNHEY and CDR2 SMNVEV (reference sequence). Trimming removed 5 bases at V and 2 bases at J, with 16 bases between. The CDR3 is 16 amino acids.

The chain uses TRBV30 and TRBJ2-1, with 10 bases identical to TRBD2. CDR3 length equals 14 residues. J gave up 16 bases and V 2 bases, and 14 bases lay outside the gene matches. Germline CDR1 is GTSNPN and CDR2 is SVGIG (reference sequence). The CDR3 loop reads CAWSPSGRAGIVFF. The CDR3 region has the DNA TGTGCCTGGAGTCCCAGCGGGAGGGCCGGAATAGTATTCTTC.

The chain is built from TRBV7-2 and TRBJ2-5, with TRBD1 identical over 9 bases. V was clipped by 5 bases and J by 2 bases; unmatched bases: 6. The CDR3 covers 15 residues. The germline gives CDR1 SGHTA, CDR2 FQGNSA. The CDR3, as DNA: TGTGCCAGCAGCGAGACCGGGACAGGGCAAGAGACCCAGTACTTC. Amino acid sequence: CASSETGTGQETQYF.

The chain is built from TRBV6-5 and TRBJ1-5; D gene ambiguous. The germline CDR1 and CDR2 sequences are MNHEY and SVGAGI. Trimming pared 6 bases from V and 7 bases from J, leaving 13 bases between. The CDR3 is made up of 13 amino acids. CDR3 amino acids: CASRRRAEQPQHF. CDR3 nucleotide sequence: TGTGCCAGCAGGAGGAGGGCGGAACAGCCCCAGCATTTT.

This clone has a single count. The genes are TRBV27 and TRBJ1-2; 10 bases are a match to TRBD1. V dropped 6 bases and J dropped 6; count of bases not matched to a gene: 4. Germline V CDR1 and CDR2: MNHEY, SMNVEV (reference sequence). The CDR3 is made up of 13 amino acids. The CDR3 region has the DNA TGTGCCAGCAGGCCGGGACAGGGGAATGGCTACACCTTC. It specifies CASRPGQGNGYTF.

The rearrangement joins TRBV13 to TRBJ2-7; 8 nucleotides agree with TRBD1. Germline V gene data show CDR1 as PRHDT and CDR2 as FYEKMQ (reference sequence). The length of the CDR3 is 14 residues. V was clipped by 5 bases and J by 6 bases; unmatched bases: 9. In DNA form, the CDR3 reads TGTGCCAGCAGCGCCGGACAGGGAATCGGCGAGCAGTACTTC. It specifies CASSAGQGIGEQYF.